The entry below gives a single T cell receptor beta chain sequence along with its context. These data are taken from a study of blood T cell repertoires in COVID-19. Study-level background: The study drew acute and convalescent COVID-19 samples from the United States, Italy and Spain.

Produced via immunoSEQ multiplex PCR; TCRdb's table is partial and in-frame only. The sample yields more than 95,000 clones, about 90% seen once. Sequences were obtained from peripheral blood. The sequence was collected from a man in his fifties in a cohort sampled during active COVID-19.

This CDR3 reads CASKRSTGGYTF. CDR3 in DNA: TGTGCCAGTAAGCGGAGTACCGGAGGCTACACCTTC. V and J are TRBV19 and TRBJ1-2; the D is unclear. This CDR3 has 12 residues. Trimming removed 7 bases at V and 8 bases at J, with 14 bases between. Germline V gives CDR1 LNHDA, CDR2 SQIVND (reference sequence).